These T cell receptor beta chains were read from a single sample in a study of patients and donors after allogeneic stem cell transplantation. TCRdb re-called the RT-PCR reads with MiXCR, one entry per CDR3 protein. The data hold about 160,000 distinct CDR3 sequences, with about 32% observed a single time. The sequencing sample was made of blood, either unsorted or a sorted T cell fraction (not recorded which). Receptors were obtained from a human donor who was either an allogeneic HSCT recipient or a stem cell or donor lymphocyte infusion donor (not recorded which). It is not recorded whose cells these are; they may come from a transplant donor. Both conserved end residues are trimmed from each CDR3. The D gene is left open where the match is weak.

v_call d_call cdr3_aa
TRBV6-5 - ASSYKRATNEKLF
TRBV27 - ASSRWGETYEQY
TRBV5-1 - ASSWGAAGSYNSPLH
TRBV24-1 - ATSDRTKLYGYT
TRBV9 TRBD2 ASSDLAGMGQETQY
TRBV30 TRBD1 AWSVWPGQYNEKLF
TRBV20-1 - SARVDGGYTEAF
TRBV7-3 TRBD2 ASSLNPAGARNEQF
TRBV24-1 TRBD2 ATSDPSAGGPSGELF
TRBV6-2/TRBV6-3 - ASKASSYNEQF
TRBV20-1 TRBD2 SAPPGLAGMEQF
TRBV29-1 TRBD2 SVERLAGGSLYNEQF
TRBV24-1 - ATSDYRNTEAF
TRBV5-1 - ASSLLAPYNEQF
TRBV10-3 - ATVTSPQETQY
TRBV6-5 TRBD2 ASSYVLAGAKNIQY
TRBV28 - ASSTQEPGGYT
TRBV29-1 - SVAGGDGYT
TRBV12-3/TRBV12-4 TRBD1 ASSLGQNIQY
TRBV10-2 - ASSEPARGRSNQPQH
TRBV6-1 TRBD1 ASRDRGLSNQPQH
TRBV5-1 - ASSLATATYEQY
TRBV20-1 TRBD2 SARAPPGLATGELF
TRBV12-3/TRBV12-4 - ASSPLLYGYT
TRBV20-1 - SARDRMNTEAF
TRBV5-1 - ASSRDAWDNTGELF
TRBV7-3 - ASSLFGRLNEKLF
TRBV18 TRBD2 ASSPGLAGEQY
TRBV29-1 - SAGLDSYGYT
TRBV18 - ASSPLQGSNQPQH
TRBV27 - ASSFTGSHTEAF
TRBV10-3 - AISGPSADTQY
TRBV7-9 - ASSLGGGPEKLF
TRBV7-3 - ASSLWGAPSNTEAF
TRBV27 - ASSRITGELF
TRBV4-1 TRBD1 ASSQGQGPRPTGNTIY
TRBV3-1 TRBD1 ASARGTGVYEQY
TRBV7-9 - ASSLVVTSYEQY
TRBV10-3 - AIRLDGRTEAF
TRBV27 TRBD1 ASSSRTGDANEKLF
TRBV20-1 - SARDLGALGNEQF
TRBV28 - ASSLGPTYGYT
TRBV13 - ASSLVTSLGSYEQY
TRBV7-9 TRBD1 ASSLGDAGQGSYEQY
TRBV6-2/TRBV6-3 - ASSYSYGAEKLF
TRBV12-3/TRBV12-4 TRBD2 ASSVAGTYNEQF
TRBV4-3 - ASSQVWGMGDTQY
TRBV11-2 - ASSLGWGGAEKLF
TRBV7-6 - ASSLVGGSNQPQH
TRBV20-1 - SAREVSRGNTGELF
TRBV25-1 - ASSGGREPYEQY
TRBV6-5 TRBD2 ASRTSGAPDTQY
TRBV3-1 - ASSQGLAPGEQY
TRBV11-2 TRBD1 ASSPIRGHGTEAF